The source of this T cell receptor beta chain is a study of blood T cell repertoires in COVID-19. Germline assignment: CDR1 LNHDA and CDR2 SQIVND (reference sequence). The CDR3 consists of 15 residues. Germline trimming cut 5 bases from V and 0 bases from J; bases unmatched to any gene: 4. Two consecutive negative NP/OP PCR tests, clearance, or resolved symptoms defined Cohort 3 recovery. The data were produced by immunoSEQ multiplex PCR, yet TCRdb's version contains in-frame clones alone and is incomplete. The repertoire includes fewer than 350,000 clones, approximately 89% of them detected once, and approximately 9.8% sits in the top ten.

The specimen sequenced was PBMCs or T cells enriched from blood (not recorded which). The chain recombines TRBV19 with TRBJ1-5; TRBD1 agrees at 7 bases. This TCR was sampled from a woman in her thirties or forties who had recovered from COVID-19. Here the CDR3 DNA reads TGTGCCAGTAGTCCGGGACAGACTAGCAATCAGCCCCAGCATTTT. Amino acid sequence: CASSPGQTSNQPQHF.